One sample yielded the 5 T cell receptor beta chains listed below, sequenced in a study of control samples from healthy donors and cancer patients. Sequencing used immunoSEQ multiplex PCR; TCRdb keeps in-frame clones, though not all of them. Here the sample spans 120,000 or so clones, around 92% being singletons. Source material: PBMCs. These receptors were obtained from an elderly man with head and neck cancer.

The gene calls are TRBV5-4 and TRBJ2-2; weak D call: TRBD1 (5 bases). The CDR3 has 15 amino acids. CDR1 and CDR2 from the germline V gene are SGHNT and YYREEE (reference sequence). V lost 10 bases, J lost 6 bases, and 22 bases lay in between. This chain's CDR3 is CASQVGPGLAGELFF. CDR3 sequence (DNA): TGTGCCTCGCAGGTCGGGCCAGGGTTGGCCGGGGAGCTGTTTTTT.

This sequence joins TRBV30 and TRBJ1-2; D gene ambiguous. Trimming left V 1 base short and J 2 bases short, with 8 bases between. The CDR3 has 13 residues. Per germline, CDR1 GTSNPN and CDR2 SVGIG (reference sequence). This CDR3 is CAWSGGFNYGYTF. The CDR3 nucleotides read TGTGCCTGGAGTGGGGGATTCAACTATGGCTACACCTTC.

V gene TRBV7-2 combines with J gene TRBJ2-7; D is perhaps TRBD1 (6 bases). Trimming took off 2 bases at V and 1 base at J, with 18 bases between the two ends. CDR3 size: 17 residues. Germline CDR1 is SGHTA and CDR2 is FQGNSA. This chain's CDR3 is CASSLQGYEIGSYEQYF. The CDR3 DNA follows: TGTGCCAGCAGCTTACAGGGGTACGAGATAGGGTCCTACGAGCAGTACTTC.

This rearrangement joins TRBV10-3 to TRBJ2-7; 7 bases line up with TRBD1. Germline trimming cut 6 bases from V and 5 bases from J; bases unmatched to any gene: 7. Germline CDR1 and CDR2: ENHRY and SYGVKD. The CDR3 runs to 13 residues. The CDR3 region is CAISLQGTHEQYF. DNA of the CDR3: TGTGCCATCAGCCTACAGGGGACCCACGAGCAGTACTTC.

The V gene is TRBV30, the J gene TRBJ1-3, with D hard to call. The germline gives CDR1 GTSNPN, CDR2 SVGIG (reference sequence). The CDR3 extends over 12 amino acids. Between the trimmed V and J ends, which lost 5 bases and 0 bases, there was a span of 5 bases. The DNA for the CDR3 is TGTGCCTGGTTAAGCTCTGGAAACACCATATATTTT. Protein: CAWLSSGNTIYF.